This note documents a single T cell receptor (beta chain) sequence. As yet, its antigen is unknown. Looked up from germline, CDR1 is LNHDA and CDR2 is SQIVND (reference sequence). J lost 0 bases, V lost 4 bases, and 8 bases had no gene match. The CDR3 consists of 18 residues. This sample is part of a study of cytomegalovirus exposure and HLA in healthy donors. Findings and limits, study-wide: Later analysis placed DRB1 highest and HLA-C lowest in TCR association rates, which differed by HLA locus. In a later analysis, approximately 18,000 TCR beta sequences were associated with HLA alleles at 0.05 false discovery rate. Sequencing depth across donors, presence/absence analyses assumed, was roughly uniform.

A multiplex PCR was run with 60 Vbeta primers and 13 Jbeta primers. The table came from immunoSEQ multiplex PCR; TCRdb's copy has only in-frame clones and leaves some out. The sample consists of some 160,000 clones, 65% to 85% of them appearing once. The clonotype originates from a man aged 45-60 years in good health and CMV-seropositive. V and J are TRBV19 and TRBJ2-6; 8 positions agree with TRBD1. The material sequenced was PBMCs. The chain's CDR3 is CASSRGGQGLSGANVLTF. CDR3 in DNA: TGTGCCAGTAGTAGGGGAGGACAGGGACTCTCTGGGGCCAACGTCCTGACTTTC.